The 14 T cell receptor beta chains reported below all come from one sample, sequenced in a study of breast tumors, draining lymph nodes, adjacent tissues. Samples came from axillary lymph nodes draining the breast cancer. TCRdb independently ran MiXCR on the multiplex PCR reads; one entry per CDR3 protein. Of 200,000 to 250,000 distinct CDR3 sequences in the sample, about 34% were seen once. The material sequenced was axillary lymph node tissue. The receptors shown here come from a female donor with breast cancer. Some clones in this sample may be carry-over from other donors' samples.

This clonotype was detected ten times or more. This chain connects TRBV10-3 to TRBJ2-1; D perhaps matches TRBD1 (6 bases). CDR3 length: 14 amino acids. CDR1 and CDR2 from the germline V gene are ENHRY and SYGVKD. V was trimmed by 10 bases and J by 7 bases, leaving 20 bases between them. CDR3 sequence (DNA): TGTGCCACCCAGAGGCAGGGGCTAGGGAATGAGCAGTTCTTC. It is translated as CATQRQGLGNEQFF.

This clonotype was counted a few times. Possible read error: a much larger clone is one base away. This chain connects TRBV20-1 to TRBJ2-7; 9 nucleotides align to TRBD2. This CDR3 comprises 14 residues. J lost 6 bases, V lost 1 base, and 7 bases had no gene match. Looked up from germline, CDR1 is DFQATT and CDR2 is SNEGSKA (reference sequence). The CDR3 region has the DNA TGCAGTGCTAGAGGTCCAGCGGGAGGCACCGAGCAGTACTTC. Encoded protein: CSARGPAGGTEQYF.

V and J are TRBV6-5 and TRBJ2-3; D unclear. V lost 0 bases and J lost 0, with 13 bases in between. The CDR3 spans 17 residues. CDR1 is MNHEY and CDR2 is SVGAGI in the germline V gene. CDR3 sequence (DNA): TGTGCCAGCAGTTACTCTCCAGCCCTCCCAAGCACAGATACGCAGTATTTT. Amino acid sequence: CASSYSPALPSTDTQYF.

This clonotype was seen more than once but under ten times. The CDR3 nucleotides read TGTGCCAGCAGCTTAGTGGCCCCGGGACTAGCGTTTTCCAATGAGCAGTTCTTC. It is translated as CASSLVAPGLAFSNEQFF. The gene calls are TRBV7-2 and TRBJ2-1, with 10 nucleotides matching TRBD2. Unmatched junction bases numbered 12, after V lost 1 base and J lost 6 bases. CDR1 and CDR2 from the germline V gene are SGHTA and FQGNSA. The CDR3 has 18 amino acids.

Points on this clonotype: Since a much larger clone is just one base distant, this may be a read error. Since no conserved phenylalanine or tryptophan closes the CDR3, a read error is the likely cause. The genes are TRBV7-6 and TRBJ2-1; TRBD2 matches 10 bases. The CDR3 sequence is 14 residues long. Trimming at V came to 8 bases and at J to 3 bases, leaving 4 bases not matched to a gene. CDR1 and CDR2 (germline): SGHVS, FNYEAQ. The CDR3, as DNA: TGTGCCAGCGGTTCTAGCGGGGGCTACAATGAGCAGTTCCTC. Residues: CASGSSGGYNEQFL.

Turning to this clonotype: This may be a read error, as it is one base from a much larger clone. The chain carries TRBV11-2 and TRBJ2-1; 9 positions agree with TRBD1. The germline CDR1 and CDR2 sequences are SGHAT and FQNNGV. V shed 3 bases, J shed 8 bases, and the junction held 2 bases outside the gene matches. The CDR3 length is 13 residues. The CDR3, as DNA: TGTGCCAGCAGCTTGACAGGGGGAGATGAGCAGTTCTTC. It translates to CASSLTGGDEQFF.

The table lists this clonotype with many counts. V and J are TRBV20-1 and TRBJ2-1; 8 bases agree with TRBD2. The CDR3 length is 15 residues. V lost 2 bases to trimming and J lost 0 bases; unmatched junction nucleotides: 3. Germline V lookup: CDR1 DFQATT, CDR2 SNEGSKA (reference sequence). CDR3 loop: CSARTLADSYNEQFF. The CDR3 DNA reads TGCAGTGCTAGAACACTAGCGGACTCCTACAATGAGCAGTTCTTC.

Concerning this clonotype: The junction departs from germline at one end; a sequencing error may be responsible. The gene calls are TRBV20-1 and TRBJ2-4; 9 nucleotides match TRBD2. The CDR3 runs to 13 residues. Per germline, CDR1 DFQATT and CDR2 SNEGSKA (reference sequence). The CDR3 is CSASGTSKNIQCF. The DNA for the CDR3 is TGCAGTGCTTCCGGGACTAGCAAAAACATTCAGTGCTTC.

This clonotype was seen ten or more times. The chain couples TRBV11-3 to TRBJ2-3, with D perhaps matching TRBD2 (6 bases). Trimming took 3 bases from V and 7 from J, leaving 8 bases between them. CDR3 length equals 12 residues. Germline V lookup: CDR1 SGHNT, CDR2 YENEEA. The CDR3 spells CASSLGLNTQYF. The CDR3 bases are TGTGCCAGCAGCTTGGGACTGAATACGCAGTATTTT.

This clonotype was found a few times. The J gene is TRBJ2-3, the V gene TRBV6-5; D might be TRBD2 (6 bases). Trimming removed 6 bases from V and 4 bases from J, with 20 bases in between. The germline V gene encodes CDR1 MNHEY and CDR2 SVGAGI. The CDR3 totals 16 residues. The CDR3 reads CASRTRSGIDADTQYF. The CDR3 coding sequence is TGTGCCAGCAGAACCCGTAGCGGCATTGACGCAGATACGCAGTATTTT.

Many counts were recorded for this clonotype. V is TRBV20-1 and J is TRBJ2-5, with TRBD1 identical over 7 bases. The V segment lost 4 bases and the J segment 5 bases; nucleotides outside the gene matches: 4. The CDR3 has 12 amino acids. Germline V CDR1 and CDR2: DFQATT, SNEGSKA (reference sequence). CDR3 sequence (DNA): TGCAGTGCTATCACAGGGGACGAGACCCAGTACTTC. This sequence encodes CSAITGDETQYF.

This chain links TRBV27 with TRBJ2-1; D not resolved. The germline V gene encodes CDR1 MNHEY and CDR2 SMNVEV (reference sequence). The V end was cut by 4 bases, the J end by 8 bases, with 6 bases between. There are 11 residues in the CDR3. The CDR3 reads CASSSWDEQFF. In DNA, the CDR3 is TGTGCCAGCAGTTCTTGGGATGAGCAGTTCTTC.

V and J are TRBV25-1 and TRBJ1-2; no firm D call. CDR1 is MGHDK and CDR2 is SYGVNS in the germline V gene. The CDR3 contains 13 residues. The ends were cut back, 6 bases at V and 1 base at J, with 9 bases in the middle. Written as DNA, the CDR3 is TGTGCCAGCAGACCGACACTTAACTATGGCTACACCTTC. Protein: CASRPTLNYGYTF.

The V gene is TRBV7-3, the J gene TRBJ2-5; D possibly corresponds to TRBD1 (6 bases). CDR3 length: 20 amino acids. The germline V and J ends were trimmed by 5 bases and 4 bases, with 32 bases remaining between them. The germline gives CDR1 SGHTA, CDR2 FQGTGA. The CDR3 sequence is CASSPSFVWDTIRGRETQYF. CDR3 bases: TGTGCCAGCAGCCCCTCGTTCGTGTGGGACACAATAAGGGGTAGAGAGACCCAGTACTTC.